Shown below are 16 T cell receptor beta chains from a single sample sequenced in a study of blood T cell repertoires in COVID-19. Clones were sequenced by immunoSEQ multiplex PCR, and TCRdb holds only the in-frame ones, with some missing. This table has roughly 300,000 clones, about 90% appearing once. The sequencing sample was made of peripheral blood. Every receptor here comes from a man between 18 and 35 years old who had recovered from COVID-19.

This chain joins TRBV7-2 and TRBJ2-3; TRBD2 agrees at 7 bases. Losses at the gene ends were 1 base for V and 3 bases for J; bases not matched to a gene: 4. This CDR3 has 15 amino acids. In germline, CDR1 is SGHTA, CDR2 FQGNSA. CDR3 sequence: CASSLVSGRTDTQYF. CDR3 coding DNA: TGTGCCAGCAGCTTAGTTAGCGGGCGAACAGATACGCAGTATTTT.

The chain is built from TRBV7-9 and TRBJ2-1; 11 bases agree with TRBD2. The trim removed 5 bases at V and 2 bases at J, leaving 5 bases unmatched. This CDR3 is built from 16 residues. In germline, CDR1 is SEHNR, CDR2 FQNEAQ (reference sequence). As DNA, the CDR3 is TGTGCCAGCAGCACCGGGACTAGCGGCCCCTACAATGAGCAGTTCTTC. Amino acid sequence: CASSTGTSGPYNEQFF.

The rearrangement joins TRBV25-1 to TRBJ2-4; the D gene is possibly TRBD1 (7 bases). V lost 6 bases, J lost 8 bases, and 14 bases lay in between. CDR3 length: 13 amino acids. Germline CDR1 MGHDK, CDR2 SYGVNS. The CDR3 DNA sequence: TGTGCCAGCAGCTTCCAGGGGGGAGACATTCAGTACTTC. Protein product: CASSFQGGDIQYF.

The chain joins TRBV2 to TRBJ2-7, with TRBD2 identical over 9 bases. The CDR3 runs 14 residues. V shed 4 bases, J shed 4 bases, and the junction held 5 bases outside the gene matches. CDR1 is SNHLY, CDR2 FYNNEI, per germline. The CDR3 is CASSGGLAGYEQYF. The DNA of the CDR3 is TGTGCCAGCAGTGGAGGGCTAGCGGGGTACGAGCAGTACTTC.

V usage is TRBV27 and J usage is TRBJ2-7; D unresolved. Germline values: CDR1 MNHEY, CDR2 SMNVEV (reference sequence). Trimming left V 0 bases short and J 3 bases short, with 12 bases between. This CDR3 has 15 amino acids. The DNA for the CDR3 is TGTGCCAGCAGTTTATCTTCCCTCTTTGTCTACGAGCAGTACTTC. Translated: CASSLSSLFVYEQYF.

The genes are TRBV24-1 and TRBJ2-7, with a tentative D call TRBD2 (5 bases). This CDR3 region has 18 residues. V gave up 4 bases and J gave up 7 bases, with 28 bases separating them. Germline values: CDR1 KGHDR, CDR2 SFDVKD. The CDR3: CATSDLLTADPEIGEQYF. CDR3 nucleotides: TGTGCCACCAGTGACCTCTTAACAGCGGATCCCGAGATTGGGGAGCAGTACTTC.

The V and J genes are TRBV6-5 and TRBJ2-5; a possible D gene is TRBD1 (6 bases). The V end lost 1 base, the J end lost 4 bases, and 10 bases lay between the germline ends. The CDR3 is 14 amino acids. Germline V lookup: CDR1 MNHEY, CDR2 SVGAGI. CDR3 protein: CASSYYRAAETQYF. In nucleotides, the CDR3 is TGTGCCAGCAGTTACTACAGGGCAGCAGAGACCCAGTACTTC.

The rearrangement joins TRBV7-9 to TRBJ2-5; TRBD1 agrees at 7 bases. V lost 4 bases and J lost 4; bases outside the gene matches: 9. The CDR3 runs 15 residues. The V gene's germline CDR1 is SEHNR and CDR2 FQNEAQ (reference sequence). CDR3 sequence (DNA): TGTGCCAGCAGCTACCCTGACAGGGTTGGAGAGACCCAGTACTTC. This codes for CASSYPDRVGETQYF. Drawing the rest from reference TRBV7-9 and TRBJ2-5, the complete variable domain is DTGVSQNPRHKITKRGQNVTFRCDPISEHNRLYWYRQTLGQGPEFLTYFQNEAQLEKSRLLSDRFSAERPKGSFSTLEIQRTEQGDSAMYLCASSYPDRVGETQYFGPGTRLLVL.

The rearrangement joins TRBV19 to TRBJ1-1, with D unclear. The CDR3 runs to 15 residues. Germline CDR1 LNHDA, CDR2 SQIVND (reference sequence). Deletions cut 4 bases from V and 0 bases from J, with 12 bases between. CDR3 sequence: CASSKSGGMNTEAFF. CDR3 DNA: TGTGCCAGTAGTAAATCGGGAGGCATGAACACTGAAGCTTTCTTT.

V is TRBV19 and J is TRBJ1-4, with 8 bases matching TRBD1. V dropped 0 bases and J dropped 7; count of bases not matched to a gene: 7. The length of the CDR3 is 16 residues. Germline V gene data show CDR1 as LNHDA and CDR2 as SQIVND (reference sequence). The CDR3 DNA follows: TGTGCCAGTAGTATAGAGGTCCGGGACAGGCGTGAAAAACTGTTTTTT. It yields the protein CASSIEVRDRREKLFF.

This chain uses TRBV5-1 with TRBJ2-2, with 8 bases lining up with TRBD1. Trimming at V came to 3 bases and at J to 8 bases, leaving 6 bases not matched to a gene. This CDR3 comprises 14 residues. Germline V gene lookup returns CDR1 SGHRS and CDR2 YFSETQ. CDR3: CASSSDRVTGELFF. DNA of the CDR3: TGCGCCAGCAGCTCGGACAGGGTAACGGGGGAGCTGTTTTTT.

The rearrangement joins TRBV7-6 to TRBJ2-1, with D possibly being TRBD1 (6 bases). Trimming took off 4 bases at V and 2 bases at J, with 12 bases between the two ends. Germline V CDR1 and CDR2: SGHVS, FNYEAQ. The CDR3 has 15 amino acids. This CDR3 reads CASSSAGGPYNEQFF. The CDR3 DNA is TGTGCCAGCAGCTCAGCTGGGGGCCCCTACAATGAGCAGTTCTTC.

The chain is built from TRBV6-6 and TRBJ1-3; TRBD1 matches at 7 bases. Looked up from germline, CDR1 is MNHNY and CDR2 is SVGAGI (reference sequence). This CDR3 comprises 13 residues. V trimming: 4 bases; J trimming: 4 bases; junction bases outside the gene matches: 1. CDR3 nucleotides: TGTGCCAGCAGTTCAGGGGGAGGAAACACCATATATTTT. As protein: CASSSGGGNTIYF.

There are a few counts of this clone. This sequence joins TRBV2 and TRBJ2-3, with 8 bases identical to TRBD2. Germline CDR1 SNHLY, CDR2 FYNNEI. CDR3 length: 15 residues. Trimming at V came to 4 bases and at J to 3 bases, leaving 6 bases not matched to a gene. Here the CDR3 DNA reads TGTGCCAGCAGTGCTCTCGCTAGCGGGACAGATACGCAGTATTTT. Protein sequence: CASSALASGTDTQYF.

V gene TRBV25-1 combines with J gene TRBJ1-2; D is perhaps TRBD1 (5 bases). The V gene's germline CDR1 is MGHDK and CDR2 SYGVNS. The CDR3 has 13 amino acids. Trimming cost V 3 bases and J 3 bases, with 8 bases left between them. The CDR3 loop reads CASSEGGDYGYTF. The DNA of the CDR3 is TGTGCCAGCAGTGAGGGAGGGGACTATGGCTACACCTTC.

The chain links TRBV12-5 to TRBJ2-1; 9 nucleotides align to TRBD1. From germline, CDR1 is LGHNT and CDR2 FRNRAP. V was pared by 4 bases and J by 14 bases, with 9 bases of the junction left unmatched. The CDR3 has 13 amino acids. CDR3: CASGWKLGDREFF. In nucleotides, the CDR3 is TGTGCTAGTGGTTGGAAGTTAGGGGACAGGGAGTTCTTC.